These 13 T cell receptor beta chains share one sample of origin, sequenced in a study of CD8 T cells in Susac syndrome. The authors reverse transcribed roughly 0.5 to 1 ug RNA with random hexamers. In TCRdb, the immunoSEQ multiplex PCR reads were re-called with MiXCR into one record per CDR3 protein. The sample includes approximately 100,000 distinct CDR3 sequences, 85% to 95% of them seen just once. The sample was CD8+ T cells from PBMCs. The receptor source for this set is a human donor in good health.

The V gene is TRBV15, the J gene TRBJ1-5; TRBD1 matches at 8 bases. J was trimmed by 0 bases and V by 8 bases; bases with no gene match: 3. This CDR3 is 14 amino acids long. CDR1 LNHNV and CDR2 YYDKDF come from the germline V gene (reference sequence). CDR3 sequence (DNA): TGTGCCACCGGGACAGGTGGTAGCAATCAGCCCCAGCATTTT. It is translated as CATGTGGSNQPQHF.

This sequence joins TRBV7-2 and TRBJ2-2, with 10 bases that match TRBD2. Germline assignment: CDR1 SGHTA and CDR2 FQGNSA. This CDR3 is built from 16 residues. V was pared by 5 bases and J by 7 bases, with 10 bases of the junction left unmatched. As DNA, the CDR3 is TGTGCCAGCAGCGCCCGAGCGGGGGGGGTTGTCGGGGAGCTGTTTTTT. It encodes CASSARAGGVVGELFF.

In DNA, the CDR3 is TGCAGCGTTGATGGGACTAGCGGGAGGGTGGATACGCAGTATTTT. Its protein product is CSVDGTSGRVDTQYF. V and J are TRBV29-1 and TRBJ2-3; TRBD2 agrees at 16 bases. Germline V CDR1 and CDR2: SQVTM, ANQGSEA. The J segment lost 6 bases and the V segment lost 3 bases, leaving 3 bases of the junction unmatched. The CDR3 runs to 15 residues.

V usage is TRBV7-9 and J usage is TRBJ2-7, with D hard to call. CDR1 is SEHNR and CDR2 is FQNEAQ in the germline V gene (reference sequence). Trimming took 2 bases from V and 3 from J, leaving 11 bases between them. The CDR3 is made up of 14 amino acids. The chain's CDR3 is CASSLMAGDYEQYF. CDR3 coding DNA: TGTGCCAGCAGCTTAATGGCAGGAGACTACGAGCAGTACTTC.

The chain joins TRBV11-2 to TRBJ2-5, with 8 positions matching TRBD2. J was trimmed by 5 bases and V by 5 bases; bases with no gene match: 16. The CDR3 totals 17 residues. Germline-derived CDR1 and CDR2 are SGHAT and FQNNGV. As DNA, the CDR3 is TGTGCCAGCAGCCACACACGGGAGGGGTTGCGCAGCGAGACCCAGTACTTC. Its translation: CASSHTREGLRSETQYF.

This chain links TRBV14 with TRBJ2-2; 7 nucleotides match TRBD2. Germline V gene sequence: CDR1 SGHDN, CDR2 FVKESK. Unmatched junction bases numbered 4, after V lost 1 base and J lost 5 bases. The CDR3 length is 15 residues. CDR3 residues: CASSQGSGGTGELFF. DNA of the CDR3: TGTGCCAGCAGCCAAGGTTCCGGGGGGACCGGGGAGCTGTTTTTT.

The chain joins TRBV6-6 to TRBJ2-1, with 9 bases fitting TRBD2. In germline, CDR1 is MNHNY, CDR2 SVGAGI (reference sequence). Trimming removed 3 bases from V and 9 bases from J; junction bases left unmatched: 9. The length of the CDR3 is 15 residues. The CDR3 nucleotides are TGTGCCAGCAGTTATGTGGCGGGGGGGCCCCCTGAGCAGTTCTTC. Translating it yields CASSYVAGGPPEQFF.

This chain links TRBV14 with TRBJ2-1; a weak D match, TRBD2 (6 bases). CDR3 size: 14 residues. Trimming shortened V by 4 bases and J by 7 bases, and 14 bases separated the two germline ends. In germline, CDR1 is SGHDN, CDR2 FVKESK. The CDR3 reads CASSRNTAGNEQFF. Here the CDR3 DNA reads TGTGCCAGCAGCCGAAACACGGCGGGGAATGAGCAGTTCTTC.

As DNA, the CDR3 is TGCGCCAGCAGCCGCTCCGATACGGGGGGTTCTTTGAACGAGCAGTACTTC. Protein sequence: CASSRSDTGGSLNEQYF. This chain connects TRBV4-3 to TRBJ2-7; 7 bases match TRBD2. V trimming: 4 bases; J trimming: 5 bases; junction bases outside the gene matches: 17. The CDR3 is 17 amino acids. The germline gives CDR1 LGHNA, CDR2 YSLEER.

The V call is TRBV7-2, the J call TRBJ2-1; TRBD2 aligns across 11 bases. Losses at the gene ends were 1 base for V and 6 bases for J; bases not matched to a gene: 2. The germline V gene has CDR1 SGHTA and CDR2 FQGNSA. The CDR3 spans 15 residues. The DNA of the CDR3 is TGTGCCAGCAGCTTAGTAGCGGGAGGGTCCAATGAGCAGTTCTTC. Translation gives CASSLVAGGSNEQFF.

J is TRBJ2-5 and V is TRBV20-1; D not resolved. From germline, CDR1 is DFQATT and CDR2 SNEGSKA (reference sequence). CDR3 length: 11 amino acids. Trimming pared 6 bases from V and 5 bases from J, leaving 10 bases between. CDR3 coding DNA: TGCAGTGCCCTTTTTCCTGAGACCCAGTACTTC. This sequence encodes CSALFPETQYF.

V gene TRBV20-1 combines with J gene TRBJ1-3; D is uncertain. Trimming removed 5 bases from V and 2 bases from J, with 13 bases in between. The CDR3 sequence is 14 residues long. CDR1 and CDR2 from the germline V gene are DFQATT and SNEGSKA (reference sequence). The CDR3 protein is CSAGPGLAGNTIYF. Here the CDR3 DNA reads TGCAGTGCTGGGCCCGGATTGGCTGGAAACACCATATATTTT.

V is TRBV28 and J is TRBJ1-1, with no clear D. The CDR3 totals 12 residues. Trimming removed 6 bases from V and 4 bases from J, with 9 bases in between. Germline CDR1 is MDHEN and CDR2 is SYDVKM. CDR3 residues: CASRELSTEAFF. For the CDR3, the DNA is TGTGCCAGCAGGGAATTGAGCACTGAAGCTTTCTTT.